This T cell receptor beta chain was sequenced during a study of T-cell reconstitution after alpha-beta-depleted transplantation in children. This CDR3 spans 14 amino acids. V dropped 6 bases and J dropped 5 bases, with 16 bases sitting between them. Unique molecular identifiers featured in how the TCRbeta library was prepared. MiXCR was run by TCRdb on the PCR reads, yielding one entry per CDR3 protein. The sample contains roughly 500,000 distinct CDR3 sequences, about 16% of which appear only once. This sequence originates from a human donor who donated a stem cell graft to a child with acute lymphoblastic leukemia. Sequenced here: PBMCs from the stem cell graft donor, sampled from the stem cell graft. The rearrangement uses TRBV12-3 or TRBV12-4 and TRBJ1-1; D may be TRBD1 (5 bases). The CDR3 is CASSLDPEGTEAFF. The DNA for the CDR3 is TGTGCCAGCAGCTTGGACCCGGAGGGGACTGAAGCTTTCTTT.